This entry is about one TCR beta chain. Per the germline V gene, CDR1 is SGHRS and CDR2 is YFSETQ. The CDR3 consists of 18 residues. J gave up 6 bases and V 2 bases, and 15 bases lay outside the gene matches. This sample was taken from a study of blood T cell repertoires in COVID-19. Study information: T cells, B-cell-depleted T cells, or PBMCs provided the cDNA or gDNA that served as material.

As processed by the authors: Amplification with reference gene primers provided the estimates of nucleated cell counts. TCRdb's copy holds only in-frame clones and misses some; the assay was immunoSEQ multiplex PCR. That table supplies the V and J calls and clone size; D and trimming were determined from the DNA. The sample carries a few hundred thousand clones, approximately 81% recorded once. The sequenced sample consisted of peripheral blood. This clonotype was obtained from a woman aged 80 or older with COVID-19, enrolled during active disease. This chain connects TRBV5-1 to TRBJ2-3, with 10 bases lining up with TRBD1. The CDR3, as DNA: TGCGCCAGCAGCTTCTCGCTGCGACAGGGGGCCCCGGGGGATACGCAGTATTTT. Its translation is CASSFSLRQGAPGDTQYF.